The present T cell receptor beta chain was sequenced within a study of blood T cells in healthy people across ages. Study-wide findings and caveats: Observed TCR beta diversity per million T cells went down as age went up. This fall followed a roughly linear course with age. Fewer expanded clones and more diversity marked long-lived versus aged donors.

Concerning this clonotype itself: Its antigen is still unknown.

The CDR3 extends over 15 amino acids. CDR1 is GTSNPN and CDR2 is SVGIG in the germline V gene (reference sequence). The ends were cut back, 5 bases at V and 5 bases at J, with 18 bases in the middle. Through a sample-barcoded 5' primer and a J-beta primer mix, a second PCR was run for roughly 7 to 11 cycles. A single record per CDR3 protein comes from TCRdb applying MiXCR to the 5' RACE reads. The sample carries hundreds of thousands of distinct CDR3 sequences, 40% to 50% recorded once. Peripheral blood from each donor was collected in a volume of 9.5 to 10 milliliters. This clonotype originated in an elderly man in good health. The chain couples TRBV30 to TRBJ2-2; the D gene is possibly TRBD2 (6 bases). The sequencing sample was made of blood. The chain's CDR3 is CAWGGLVSPTGELFF. DNA of the CDR3: TGTGCCTGGGGGGGGTTGGTTAGCCCAACCGGGGAGCTGTTTTTT. Drawing the rest from reference TRBV30 and TRBJ2-2, the complete variable domain is SQTIHQWPATLVQPVGSPLSLECTVEGTSNPNLYWYRQAAGRGLQLLFYSVGIGQISSEVPQNLSASRPQDRQFILSSKKLLLSDSGFYLCAWGGLVSPTGELFFGEGSRLTVL.